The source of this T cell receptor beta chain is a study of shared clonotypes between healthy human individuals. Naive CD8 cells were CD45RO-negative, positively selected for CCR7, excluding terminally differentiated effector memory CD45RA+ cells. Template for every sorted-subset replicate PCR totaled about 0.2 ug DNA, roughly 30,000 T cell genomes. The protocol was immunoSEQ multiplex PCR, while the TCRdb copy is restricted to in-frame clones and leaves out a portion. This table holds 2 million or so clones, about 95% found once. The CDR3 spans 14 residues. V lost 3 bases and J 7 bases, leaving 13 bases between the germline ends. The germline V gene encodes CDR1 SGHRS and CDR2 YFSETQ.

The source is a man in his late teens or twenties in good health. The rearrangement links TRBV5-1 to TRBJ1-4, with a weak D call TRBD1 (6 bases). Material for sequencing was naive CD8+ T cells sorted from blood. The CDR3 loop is CASSSDSSVEKLFF. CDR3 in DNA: TGCGCCAGCAGCTCGGACAGTAGCGTTGAAAAACTGTTTTTT.